Following are 18 T cell receptor beta chains from one sample sequenced in a study of blood T cell repertoires in COVID-19. The repertoire was sequenced with immunoSEQ multiplex PCR; TCRdb's copy has only in-frame clones and lacks some. The sample yields 250,000 to 400,000 clones, more than 75% seen once. Sequenced material: PBMCs or T cells enriched from blood (not recorded which). Every receptor here comes from a man in his sixties who had recovered from COVID-19.

The rearrangement joins TRBV19 to TRBJ2-7; TRBD1 matches at 9 bases. CDR3 length: 14 residues. V lost 7 bases, J lost 5 bases, and 9 bases stayed unmatched. Germline loops: CDR1 LNHDA, CDR2 SQIVND (reference sequence). In nucleotides, the CDR3 is TGTGCCAGTACCTCCCGGGACAGGGCCCACGAGCAGTACTTC. This gives the protein CASTSRDRAHEQYF.

V gene TRBV5-6 combines with J gene TRBJ1-1; no clear D. This CDR3 spans 14 amino acids. V gave up 4 bases and J gave up 7 bases, with 17 bases separating them. Germline loops: CDR1 SGHDT, CDR2 YYEEEE. This CDR3 reads CASSPMEWAGEAFF. DNA for the CDR3: TGTGCCAGCAGCCCGATGGAGTGGGCGGGTGAAGCTTTCTTT.

The V and J genes are TRBV5-1 and TRBJ2-2; D is possibly TRBD1 (5 bases). V was clipped by 0 bases and J by 4 bases, with 7 bases between them. The CDR3 totals 14 residues. Germline lookup yields CDR1 SGHRS and CDR2 YFSETQ. The CDR3 loop reads CASSLGQLTGELFF. CDR3 DNA sequence: TGCGCCAGCAGCTTGGGACAGCTCACCGGGGAGCTGTTTTTT. Filled out from reference TRBV5-1 and TRBJ2-2, the complete variable domain reads KAGVTQTPRYLIKTRGQQVTLSCSPISGHRSVSWYQQTPGQGLQFLFEYFSETQRNKGNFPGRFSGRQFSNSRSEMNVSTLELGDSALYLCASSLGQLTGELFFGEGSRLTVL.

The chain joins TRBV6-6 to TRBJ1-5; 7 bases match TRBD1. Germline V CDR1 and CDR2: MNHNY, SVGAGI (reference sequence). V dropped 4 bases and J dropped 4; count of bases not matched to a gene: 1. The CDR3 contains 13 residues. CDR3 sequence: CASSWDRNQPQHF. CDR3 coding DNA: TGTGCCAGCAGTTGGGACAGAAATCAGCCCCAGCATTTT.

This clone was seen a single time. The chain links TRBV9 to TRBJ1-2; a weak D match, TRBD1 (5 bases). The germline CDR1 and CDR2 sequences are SGDLS and YYNGEE. This CDR3 comprises 14 residues. Trimming took off 0 bases at V and 7 bases at J, with 13 bases between the two ends. The CDR3 coding sequence is TGTGCCAGCAGCGTAGTGTCAGGGCTAGGTGGCTACACCTTC. Translated, it gives CASSVVSGLGGYTF.

The V and J genes are TRBV3-1 (or the pseudogene TRBV3-2) and TRBJ1-5, with D unresolved. With 1 base removed from V and 2 bases from J, the gap between germline ends came to 3 bases. Looked up from germline, CDR1 is LGHDT and CDR2 is YNNKEL (reference sequence). The CDR3 runs 13 residues. The CDR3 reads CASSQAGNQPQHF. The CDR3 DNA follows: TGTGCCAGCAGCCAAGCCGGCAATCAGCCCCAGCATTTT.

The V gene is TRBV2, the J gene TRBJ1-3; the D gene is possibly TRBD1 (5 bases). From germline, CDR1 is SNHLY and CDR2 FYNNEI. CDR3 length equals 14 residues. Trimming stripped 4 bases from V and 0 bases from J, with 7 bases between. The CDR3 here is CASSGGSSGNTIYF. Written as DNA, the CDR3 is TGTGCCAGCAGTGGGGGCAGCTCTGGAAACACCATATATTTT. The full variable domain, rest sourced from reference TRBV2 and TRBJ1-3, is EPEVTQTPSHQVTQMGQEVILRCVPISNHLYFYWYRQILGQKVEFLVSFYNNEISEKSEIFDDQFSVERPDGSNFTLKIRSTKLEDSAMYFCASSGGSSGNTIYFGEGSWLTVV.

V and J are TRBV30 and TRBJ2-1, with TRBD2 matching over 10 bases. CDR3 length equals 15 residues. With 1 base clipped from V and 6 bases from J, the junction kept 6 bases outside the gene matches. Germline V gives CDR1 GTSNPN, CDR2 SVGIG (reference sequence). In DNA, the CDR3 is TGTGCCTGGAGTGATTTGGGACTAGCGAGCAATGAGCAGTTCTTC. Translation gives CAWSDLGLASNEQFF.

The gene calls are TRBV5-8 and TRBJ2-5; 13 positions match TRBD2. Germline V gene lookup returns CDR1 SGHTS and CDR2 YDEGEE. The CDR3 runs to 17 residues. The junction had 11 bases not matched to a gene; V was cut back by 4 bases and J by 5 bases. Written as DNA, the CDR3 is TGTGCCAGCAGCCCGCCCGGACTAGCGGGAGTAGGGGAGACCCAGTACTTC. Translating it yields CASSPPGLAGVGETQYF.

About this clone itself: Distinct nucleotide sequences in the sample also encode this CDR3. J is TRBJ1-1 and V is TRBV7-9, with D perhaps TRBD1 (6 bases). This CDR3 contains 14 residues. V lost 1 base and J 4 bases, leaving 10 bases between the germline ends. Germline-derived CDR1 and CDR2 are SEHNR and FQNEAQ (reference sequence). CDR3 DNA: TGTGCCAGCAGCTTAGGGCAGGGGCGCACTGAAGCTTTCTTT. It is translated as CASSLGQGRTEAFF.

V gene TRBV11-3 combines with J gene TRBJ2-7; D ambiguous. V lost 0 bases, J lost 5 bases, and 14 bases lay in between. The CDR3 is made up of 15 amino acids. The germline V gene has CDR1 SGHNT and CDR2 YENEEA. The CDR3 here is CASSLERGSGHEQYF. CDR3 nucleotide sequence: TGTGCCAGCAGCTTAGAGCGCGGTTCTGGCCACGAGCAGTACTTC. The full variable domain, in which reference TRBV11-3 and TRBJ2-7 provide the parts outside the CDR3, is EAGVVQSPRYKIIEKKQPVAFWCNPISGHNTLYWYLQNLGQGPELLIRYENEEAVDDSQLPKDRFSAERLKGVDSTLKIQPAELGDSAVYLCASSLERGSGHEQYFGPGTRLTVT.

The chain is built from TRBV12-3 or TRBV12-4 and TRBJ1-2; D perhaps matches TRBD1 (6 bases). This CDR3 has 13 residues. The V end was cut by 6 bases, the J end by 2 bases, with 10 bases between. The DNA of the CDR3 is TGTGCCAGCAGCCCCACAGGGAACTATGGCTACACCTTC. This codes for CASSPTGNYGYTF.

Here the CDR3 reads CASSPGRGSGNTIYF. The DNA for the CDR3 is TGTGCCAGCAGCCCTGGACGGGGCTCTGGAAACACCATATATTTT. The chain combines TRBV7-2 with TRBJ1-3; D is ambiguous. From germline, CDR1 is SGHTA and CDR2 FQGNSA. This CDR3 has 15 amino acids. Between the trimmed V and J ends, which lost 5 bases and 0 bases, there was a span of 11 bases.

With respect to this clone: The same CDR3 can be traced to other DNA sequences in this sample. This sequence joins TRBV6-1 and TRBJ2-2; 9 nucleotides align to TRBD1. This CDR3 has 15 residues. The germline gives CDR1 MNHNS, CDR2 SASEGT. V lost 1 base to trimming and J lost 5 bases; unmatched junction nucleotides: 2. CDR3 sequence (DNA): TGTGCCAGCAGTGAAGGACAGGGGGGGACCGGGGAGCTGTTTTTT. Amino acids: CASSEGQGGTGELFF.

In this sample, this clone turned up a few times. The genes are TRBV24-1 and TRBJ2-3; possible D gene TRBD2, 5 bases. The CDR3 spans 16 residues. Between the trimmed V and J ends, which lost 2 bases and 3 bases, there was a span of 14 bases. Germline V gene sequence: CDR1 KGHDR, CDR2 SFDVKD. CDR3 bases: TGTGCCACCAGTGATTCTAGCACCCACGGGACAGATACGCAGTATTTT. This translates into CATSDSSTHGTDTQYF.

This chain links TRBV7-2 with TRBJ2-7; 10 bases are shared with TRBD2. The CDR3 extends over 16 amino acids. Germline V gene lookup returns CDR1 SGHTA and CDR2 FQGNSA. Unmatched junction bases numbered 18, after V lost 4 bases and J lost 12 bases. The CDR3: CASSYVSAFTSGKSYF. For the CDR3, the DNA is TGTGCCAGCAGCTACGTTTCCGCCTTCACTAGCGGGAAATCGTACTTC.

V usage is TRBV7-3 and J usage is TRBJ2-5, with D perhaps matching TRBD2 (7 bases). The germline CDR1 and CDR2 sequences are SGHTA and FQGTGA. Trimming cost V 8 bases and J 5 bases, with 15 bases left between them. The CDR3 loop spans 13 amino acids. The CDR3 nucleotides read TGTGCCAGCGGGGGGGGCCCTGCGGAGACCCAGTACTTC. It codes for CASGGGPAETQYF.

The genes are TRBV5-8 and TRBJ1-1, with D tentatively TRBD1 (5 bases). The CDR3 consists of 16 residues. The germline V gene encodes CDR1 SGHTS and CDR2 YDEGEE. V shed 7 bases and J shed 5 bases, with 24 bases lying between them. CDR3 in DNA: TGTGCCAGCCCTTCAGGCCCGGGGGAAGAGCCGACTGAAGCTTTCTTT. This gives the protein CASPSGPGEEPTEAFF.